The 4 T cell receptor beta chains presented below share a single source sample, sequenced in a study of blood T cells in healthy people across ages. A second PCR of 7 to 11 cycles used a sample-barcoded 5' primer and a J-beta primer mix. TCRdb re-analysed the 5' RACE reads in MiXCR, keeping a single row per CDR3 protein. The sample includes about 930,000 distinct CDR3 sequences, around 29% of them seen just once. These data were also reused for a study on T cells of mothers and their children.

Sequenced material: blood. Receptors originate from a woman in her forties in good health.

This clonotype was recorded at least ten times. J is TRBJ1-4 and V is TRBV18; unclear D gene. Germline CDR1 is KGHSH and CDR2 is LQKENI. The CDR3 runs 14 residues. With 3 bases removed from V and 0 bases from J, the gap between germline ends came to 5 bases. The CDR3 region is CASSPASTNEKLFF. CDR3 in DNA: TGTGCCAGCTCACCGGCGTCAACTAATGAAAAACTGTTTTTT.

The chain is built from TRBV6-2 or TRBV6-3 and TRBJ2-1, with TRBD2 matching 12 bases. Germline V gives CDR1 MNHEY, CDR2 SVGEGT. V gave up 5 bases and J gave up 10 bases; unmatched junction bases: 9. This CDR3 comprises 15 residues. The CDR3 DNA reads as TGTGCCAGCAGTACCATACTAGCGGGGGGACGCGAGCAGTTCTTC. Its protein product is CASSTILAGGREQFF.

This rearrangement joins TRBV14 to TRBJ2-7; 11 nucleotides align to TRBD2. After removal of 4 bases from V and 0 bases from J, the junction contained 8 bases not matched to a gene. Germline V CDR1 and CDR2: SGHDN, FVKESK. The CDR3 spans 17 residues. The CDR3 DNA reads as TGTGCCAGCAGCCTCCTAGCGGGGGGCCTGAGCTCCTACGAGCAGTACTTC. Its translation is CASSLLAGGLSSYEQYF.

As to this clonotype: This sequence may be a read error, since a much larger clone differs from it by one base. This chain connects TRBV28 to TRBJ2-7; 8 bases are shared with TRBD2. This CDR3 has 16 residues. The V gene's germline CDR1 is MDHEN and CDR2 SYDVKM. V trimming: 4 bases; J trimming: 7 bases; junction bases outside the gene matches: 15. The CDR3 DNA reads TGTGCCAGCAGTTCGCCTCTAGCGGGCTCCTACAATGAGCAGTACTTC. This sequence encodes CASSSPLAGSYNEQYF.